A selection of T cell receptor beta chains follows, all from one sample in a study of breast tumors, draining lymph nodes, adjacent tissues. Each CDR3 protein is one row after TCRdb ran MiXCR on the multiplex PCR reads. The sample gives about 140,000 distinct CDR3 sequences, 32% of which show up once; about 2.5% is in the top ten. The sample taken for sequencing was axillary lymph node tissue. The receptors shown here come from a female donor with breast cancer. Some clones in this sample may be carry-over from other donors' samples. Both conserved end residues are part of each CDR3. D genes are given only for firm matches. Clone size is not always given. Where it is, it says once, few, many or a class for expanded clones.

D | size | J | V | length | DNA | CDR3
. | many | TRBJ2-7 | TRBV7-2 | 14 | TGTGCCAGCAGCTTAGTCTATGGTCCAGTCGAGCAGTACTTC | CASSLVYGPVEQYF
TRBD2 | many | TRBJ2-5 | TRBV7-6 | 17 | TGTGCCAGCAGCTTACTTCCTAGCGGGGTAGATGGGAAGCCCCAGTACTTC | CASSLLPSGVDGKPQYF
TRBD1 | many | TRBJ2-2 | TRBV14 | 16 | TGTGCCAGCAGCGACCCGGGACAGGGGGCCACCGGGGAGCTGTTTTTT | CASSDPGQGATGELFF
. | many | TRBJ2-7 | TRBV6-6 | 16 | TGTGCCAGCAGTTACTCGAGAGGTCAGGGAAGCCACGAGCAGTACTTC | CASSYSRGQGSHEQYF
TRBD2 | many | TRBJ2-5 | TRBV28 | 16 | TGTGCCAGCAGCCAACCCCAGCGGGGGGGCCGGGAGACCCAGTACTTC | CASSQPQRGGRETQYF
. | many | TRBJ2-2 | TRBV12-3/TRBV12-4 | 12 | TGTGCCACCTACCAGAACACCGGGGAGCTGTTTTTT | CATYQNTGELFF
. | many | TRBJ2-1 | TRBV12-3/TRBV12-4 | 14 | TGTGCCAGCAGTCCTAGCACCCCCTACAATGAGCAGTTCTTC | CASSPSTPYNEQFF
. | many | TRBJ1-6 | TRBV28 | 13 | TGTGCCAGCGAAGACTCCTATAATTCACCCCTCCACTTT | CASEDSYNSPLHF
. | . | TRBJ1-1 | TRBV5-4 | 14 | TGTGCCAGCAGCGACTCTGGGCGTGGCACTGAAGCTTTCTTT | CASSDSGRGTEAFF
. | many | TRBJ1-4 | TRBV4-3 | 14 | TGCGCCAGCAGCCAAGATGGGGGGTTAGGAAAACTGTTTTTT | CASSQDGGLGKLFF
TRBD1 | many | TRBJ1-4 | TRBV29-1 | 13 | TGCAGCGTTGAAGGACAGGGGGGTGAAAAACTGTTTTTT | CSVEGQGGEKLFF
. | . | TRBJ1-5 | TRBV24-1 | 12 | TGTGCCACCAGTGATTCCTCTGAGCCCCAGCATTTT | CATSDSSEPQHF
TRBD2 | . | TRBJ2-1 | TRBV29-1 | 12 | TGCAGCGCCGCGGGGACTAGCGATGAGCAGTTCTTC | CSAAGTSDEQFF
TRBD1 | many | TRBJ2-7 | TRBV18 | 14 | TGTGCCAGCTCACCACAGACAGGGGTGAACGAGCAGTACTTC | CASSPQTGVNEQYF
. | many | TRBJ1-5 | TRBV3-1 | 15 | TGTGCCAGCAGCCAAGATGGTACAGCTAATCAGCCCCAGCATTTT | CASSQDGTANQPQHF
TRBD1 | . | TRBJ1-2 | TRBV7-2 | 16 | TGTTCCATCAGCTTTGACCCGGGACAGGGAATCTATGGCTACACCTTC | CSISFDPGQGIYGYTF
. | many | TRBJ2-5 | TRBV20-1 | 15 | TGCAGTGCTAGAGCAGAAGACGGAATACAAGAGACCCAGTACTTC | CSARAEDGIQETQYF
TRBD2 | . | TRBJ2-1 | TRBV13 | 16 | TGTGCCAGCAGCAGTCTAGGAGCGGGGGAATCCTACGAGCAGTTCTTC | CASSSLGAGESYEQFF
. | . | TRBJ2-2 | TRBV9 | 14 | TGTGCCAGCAGCGTAGCAGGGGCGTACGGGGAGCTGTTTTTT | CASSVAGAYGELFF
. | many | TRBJ2-3 | TRBV6-2/TRBV6-3 | 14 | TGTGCCAGCAGTGCCAGGGGCCACACAGATACGCAGTATTTT | CASSARGHTDTQYF
TRBD1 | . | TRBJ2-5 | TRBV20-1 | 12 | TGCAGTGCTACTCCCCGACAGGGGACCCAGTACTTC | CSATPRQGTQYF
. | many | TRBJ2-1 | TRBV25-1 | 11 | TGTGCCAGTTTCCAGGGGAATGAGCAGTTCTTC | CASFQGNEQFF
. | many | TRBJ2-7 | TRBV12-3/TRBV12-4 | 14 | TGTGCCAGCAGTGGACAGAAAATCGCCTCCGAGCAGTACTTC | CASSGQKIASEQYF
TRBD2 | many | TRBJ2-3 | TRBV6-5 | 18 | TGTGCCAGCAGTTACATCGGGGGAAGAGGCGCGGGGGTAGATACGCAGTATTTT | CASSYIGGRGAGVDTQYF
. | many | TRBJ1-4 | TRBV7-2 | 15 | TGTGCCAGCAGCAGGTGGGCGGCAACTAATGAAAAACTGTTTTTT | CASSRWAATNEKLFF
. | . | TRBJ2-7 | TRBV7-2 | 13 | TGTGCCAGGCTTCGGGGGTCCCCCTACGAGCAGTACTTC | CARLRGSPYEQYF
TRBD1 | many | TRBJ1-4 | TRBV4-1 | 14 | TGCGCCAGCAGACAGACAGGGTTTAATGAAAAACTGTTTTTT | CASRQTGFNEKLFF
TRBD1 | many | TRBJ1-5 | TRBV18 | 16 | TGTGCCAGCTCAACGGGGACAGGGGGGTCGAGTCAGCCCCAGCATTTT | CASSTGTGGSSQPQHF
. | many | TRBJ2-1 | TRBV15 | 15 | TGTGCCACCAGCAGAGATAGGGACGTCTACAATGAGCAGTTCTTC | CATSRDRDVYNEQFF
. | many | TRBJ1-1 | TRBV9 | 14 | TGTGCCAGCAGGGTGGGGGGCCCCAACACTGAAGCTTTCTTT | CASRVGGPNTEAFF
. | many | TRBJ1-2 | TRBV5-1 | 15 | TGCGCCAGCAGCTTGGTGATAGGGGGTGGCGATGGCTACACCTTC | CASSLVIGGGDGYTF
. | many | TRBJ1-5 | TRBV6-2/TRBV6-3 | 16 | TGTGCCAGCAGTTACTTTAGGGCAGAGACTTATCAGCCCCAGCATTTT | CASSYFRAETYQPQHF
TRBD1 | many | TRBJ2-2 | TRBV7-3 | 16 | TGTGCCAGCAGCTTATTATCCAGGGGGCTTGGCGGGGAGCTGTTTTTT | CASSLLSRGLGGELFF
TRBD1 | . | TRBJ2-1 | TRBV2 | 15 | TGTGCCAGCAGGGGACAGCAGAGCTCCTACAGCGAGCAGTTCTTC | CASRGQQSSYSEQFF
TRBD2 | many | TRBJ2-4 | TRBV6-1 | 17 | TGTGCCAGCAGTGATGCACTAGCGGGGGGCGGCAAAAACATTCAGTACTTC | CASSDALAGGGKNIQYF
TRBD1 | . | TRBJ2-5 | TRBV7-3 | 14 | TGTGCCAGCAGCCCACAGGGGGCCAGAGAGACCCAGTACTTC | CASSPQGARETQYF
TRBD1 | . | TRBJ1-1 | TRBV11-2 | 17 | TGTGCCAGCAGCTTAGATGCCCTCGACAGGGTTAACACTGAAGCTTTCTTT | CASSLDALDRVNTEAFF
. | . | TRBJ1-3 | TRBV7-9 | 13 | TGTGCCAGCAGCTTAAGGGGGGGAAACACCATATATTTT | CASSLRGGNTIYF
. | . | TRBJ2-3 | TRBV20-1 | 15 | TGCAGTGCTATCCCGGGACATGGAGCCGGCGATACGCAGTATTTT | CSAIPGHGAGDTQYF
TRBD1 | . | TRBJ2-5 | TRBV9 | 21 | TGTGCCAGCAGCGTAGAGAGTAGAGTGGGACAGGGGCCAGCCCCTCAGGAGACCCAGTACTTC | CASSVESRVGQGPAPQETQYF
TRBD1 | many | TRBJ1-6 | TRBV4-2 | 18 | TGTGCCAGCAGCCCAAAAGGCCCGGGACAGGGTTCTAATTCACCCCTCCACTTT | CASSPKGPGQGSNSPLHF
TRBD2 | . | TRBJ2-2 | TRBV20-1 | 14 | TGCAGTGCTTCTAGCGGGGGGGCCGCCGGGGAGCTGTTTTTT | CSASSGGAAGELFF
. | many | TRBJ2-2 | TRBV12-3/TRBV12-4 | 15 | TGTGCCAGCAGTTTAAGGGCAGGGGCGTCCGGGGAGCTGTTTTTT | CASSLRAGASGELFF
. | . | TRBJ1-2 | TRBV7-9 | 13 | TGTGCCAGCAGCCGAGATGAACTGCGGGGCTACACCTTC | CASSRDELRGYTF